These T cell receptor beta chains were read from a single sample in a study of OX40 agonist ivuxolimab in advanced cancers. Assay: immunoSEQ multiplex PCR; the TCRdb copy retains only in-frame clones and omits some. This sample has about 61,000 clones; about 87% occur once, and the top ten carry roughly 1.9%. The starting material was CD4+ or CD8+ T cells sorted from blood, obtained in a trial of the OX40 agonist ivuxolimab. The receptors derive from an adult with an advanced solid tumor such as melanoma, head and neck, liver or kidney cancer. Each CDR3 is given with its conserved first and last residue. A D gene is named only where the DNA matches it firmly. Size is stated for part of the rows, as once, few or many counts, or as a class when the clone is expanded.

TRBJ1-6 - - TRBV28 CASSLSDSPLHF TGTGCCAGCAGTTTATCTGATTCACCCCTCCACTTT
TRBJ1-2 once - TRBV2 CASSDQEEDGYTF TGTGCCAGCAGTGATCAGGAGGAGGATGGCTACACCTTC
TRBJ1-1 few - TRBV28 CASTPGGAAFANTEAFF TGTGCCAGCACCCCTGGCGGGGCCGCCTTCGCGAATACTGAAGCTTTCTTT
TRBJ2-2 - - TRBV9 CASSRVLNTGELFF TGTGCCAGCAGCCGGGTCTTGAACACCGGGGAGCTGTTTTTT
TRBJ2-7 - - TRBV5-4 CASSPPGPSYEQYF TGTGCCAGCAGCCCCCCGGGACCGTCATACGAGCAGTACTTC
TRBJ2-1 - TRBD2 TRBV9 CASSVASGSGEQFF TGTGCCAGCAGCGTAGCTAGCGGGAGTGGTGAGCAGTTCTTC
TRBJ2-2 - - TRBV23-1 CASSNTGELFF TGCGCCAGCAGTAACACCGGGGAGCTGTTTTTT
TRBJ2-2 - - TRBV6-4 CASSAHEAGGELFF TGTGCCAGCAGTGCCCACGAGGCCGGCGGGGAGCTGTTTTTT
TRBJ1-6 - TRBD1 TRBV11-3 CASSSGQGSNSPLHF TGTGCCAGCAGCTCGGGACAGGGGAGCAATTCACCCCTCCACTTT
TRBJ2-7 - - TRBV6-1 CASSYGHEQYF TGTGCCAGCAGTTACGGTCACGAGCAGTACTTC
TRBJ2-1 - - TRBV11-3 CASSTHGYNEQFF TGTGCCAGCAGCACTCACGGCTACAATGAGCAGTTCTTC
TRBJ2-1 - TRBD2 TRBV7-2 CASSLVGSGGPEQFF TGTGCCAGCAGCTTAGTTGGTAGCGGGGGCCCGGAGCAGTTCTTC
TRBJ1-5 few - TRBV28 CASSLSTAQHF TGTGCCAGCAGTTTATCTACGGCCCAGCATTTT
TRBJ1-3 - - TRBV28 CASSLSAGSGNTIYF TGTGCCAGCAGTTTATCGGCCGGGTCTGGAAACACCATATATTTT
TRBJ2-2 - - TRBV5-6 CASSRRGTGELFF TGTGCCAGCAGCCGCAGGGGCACCGGGGAGCTGTTTTTT
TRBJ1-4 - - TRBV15 CATSRDAIEKLFF TGTGCCACCAGCAGAGACGCGATCGAAAAACTGTTTTTT
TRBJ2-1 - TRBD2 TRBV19 CASSHGTSGINEQFF TGTGCCAGTAGCCACGGGACTAGCGGGATTAATGAGCAGTTCTTC
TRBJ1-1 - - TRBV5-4 CASSQSGSVNTEAFF TGTGCCAGCAGCCAATCTGGGTCGGTGAACACTGAAGCTTTCTTT
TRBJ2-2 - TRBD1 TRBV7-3 CASSPRTGTTANTGELFF TGTGCCAGCAGCCCCCGGACAGGGACCACAGCGAACACCGGGGAGCTGTTTTTT
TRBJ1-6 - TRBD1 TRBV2 CASAPGTGNSPLHF TGTGCCAGCGCTCCCGGGACAGGGAATTCACCCCTCCACTTT
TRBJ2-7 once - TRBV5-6 CASSLGRLSYEQYF TGTGCCAGCAGCTTAGGACGGCTATCCTACGAGCAGTACTTC
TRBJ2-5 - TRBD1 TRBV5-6 CASSLYRGALIVGETQYF TGTGCCAGCAGCTTGTACAGGGGCGCTTTAATAGTCGGAGAGACCCAGTACTTC
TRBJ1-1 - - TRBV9 CASSVESEAFF TGTGCCAGCAGCGTAGAGTCTGAAGCTTTCTTT
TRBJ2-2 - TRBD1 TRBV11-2 CASSFTGGTGELFF TGTGCCAGCAGCTTTACAGGGGGCACCGGGGAGCTGTTTTTT
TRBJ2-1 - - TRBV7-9 CASSLSGGPYNEQFF TGTGCCAGCAGCTTATCCGGGGGGCCCTACAATGAGCAGTTCTTC
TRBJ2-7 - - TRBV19 CATYRTSYEQYF TGTGCCACCTACAGGACCTCCTACGAGCAGTACTTC
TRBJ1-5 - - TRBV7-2 CASSPDNQPQHF TGTGCCAGCAGCCCTGACAATCAGCCCCAGCATTTT
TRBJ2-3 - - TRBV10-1 CASSGTRGSGTSTDTQYF TGCGCCAGCAGTGGAACCCGAGGGAGTGGGACTAGCACAGATACGCAGTATTTT
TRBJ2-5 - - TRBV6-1 CASSEGTQPNQETQYF TGTGCCAGCAGTGAAGGTACACAGCCCAATCAAGAGACCCAGTACTTC
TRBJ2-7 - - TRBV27 CASSLSGTAVYEQYF TGTGCCAGCAGCCTTTCTGGGACCGCCGTCTACGAGCAGTACTTC
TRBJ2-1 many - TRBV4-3 CASSQEVGGAYNEQFF TGCGCCAGCAGCCAAGAAGTAGGAGGGGCCTACAATGAGCAGTTCTTC
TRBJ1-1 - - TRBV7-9 CAASPSGEGTEAFF TGTGCCGCCAGTCCTTCCGGGGAGGGAACTGAAGCTTTCTTT
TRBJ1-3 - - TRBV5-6 CASSLWGNGNTIYF TGTGCCAGCAGCTTGTGGGGGAATGGAAACACCATATATTTT
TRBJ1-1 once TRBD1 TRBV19 CASSTSPGTGTAFF TGTGCCAGTAGTACAAGCCCCGGGACAGGGACAGCTTTCTTT
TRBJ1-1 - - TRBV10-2 CASSEVTMNTEAFF TGCGCCAGCAGTGAGGTAACGATGAACACTGAAGCTTTCTTT
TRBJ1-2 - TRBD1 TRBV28 CATITGGDKSNYGYTF TGTGCCACTATAACAGGGGGGGACAAATCTAACTATGGCTACACCTTC
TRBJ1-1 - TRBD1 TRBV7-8 CASSVQGRWTEAFF TGTGCCAGCAGCGTACAGGGGCGTTGGACTGAAGCTTTCTTT
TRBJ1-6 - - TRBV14 CASSQDFGGPTSPLHF TGTGCCAGCAGCCAAGATTTTGGGGGCCCTACTTCACCCCTCCACTTT
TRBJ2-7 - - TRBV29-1 CSVVVQVFSYEQYF TGCAGCGTTGTCGTCCAAGTCTTCTCCTACGAGCAGTACTTC
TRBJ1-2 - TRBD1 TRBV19 CASSGRDSGPYRGYTF TGTGCCAGTAGTGGCCGGGACAGTGGGCCCTATCGTGGCTACACCTTC
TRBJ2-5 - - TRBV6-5 CASSYGSPWGETQYF TGTGCCAGCAGTTACGGATCCCCCTGGGGAGAGACCCAGTACTTC
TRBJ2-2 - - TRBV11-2 CASSLSRDTGELFF TGTGCCAGCAGCTTAAGCAGAGACACCGGGGAGCTGTTTTTT
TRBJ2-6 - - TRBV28 CASQMGPGANVLTF TGTGCCAGCCAGATGGGTCCTGGGGCCAACGTCCTGACTTTC
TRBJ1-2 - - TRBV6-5 CASSYSRGYGYTF TGTGCCAGCAGTTACTCCAGGGGCTATGGCTACACCTTC
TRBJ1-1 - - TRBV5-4 CASRKGKNTEAFF TGTGCCAGCAGGAAGGGGAAGAACACTGAAGCTTTCTTT
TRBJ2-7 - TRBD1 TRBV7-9 CASSRDRGNYEQYF TGTGCCAGCAGCAGAGACAGGGGGAACTACGAGCAGTACTTC
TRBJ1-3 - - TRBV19 CASSITEGNTIYF TGTGCCAGTAGTATAACGGAGGGAAACACCATATATTTT
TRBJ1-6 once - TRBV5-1 CASSQKTSPNSPLHF TGCGCCAGCAGCCAGAAGACAAGTCCTAATTCACCCCTCCACTTT
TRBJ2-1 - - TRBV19 CASSTDRQTPYNEQFF TGTGCCAGTAGTACTGACCGCCAAACCCCGTACAATGAGCAGTTCTTC
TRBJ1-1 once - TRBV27 CASIKRRGESPEAFF TGTGCCAGCATCAAAAGAAGGGGTGAGAGTCCTGAAGCTTTCTTT
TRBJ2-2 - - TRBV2 CASRISDDGGELFF TGTGCCAGCAGGATTTCAGATGACGGCGGGGAGCTGTTTTTT
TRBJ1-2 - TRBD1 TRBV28 CASTPTGKAGYTF TGTGCCAGCACCCCGACAGGGAAGGCAGGCTACACCTTC
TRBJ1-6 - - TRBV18 CASSTQPVSPLHF TGTGCCAGCTCAACGCAGCCCGTTTCACCCCTCCACTTT
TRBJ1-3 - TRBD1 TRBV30 CAWSVKVQGAFGNF TGTGCCTGGAGTGTCAAGGTCCAGGGGGCGTTTGGGAATTTT
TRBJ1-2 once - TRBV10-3 CAISEPVGANYGYTF TGTGCCATCAGTGAGCCGGTTGGAGCTAACTATGGCTACACCTTC
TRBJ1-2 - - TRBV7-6 CASSIPRARKTYGYTF TGTGCCAGCAGCATACCTCGTGCTCGAAAGACCTATGGCTACACCTTC